The rows below give T cell receptor beta chains drawn from one sample of a study of T cells after yellow fever vaccination. Using its own MiXCR run on the 5' RACE reads, TCRdb lists one record per CDR3 protein. The sample includes fewer than 650,000 distinct CDR3 sequences, 21% of them seen just once. The sequenced sample was PBMCs, obtained roughly 20 days after the first yellow fever vaccination. These receptors all stem from a man aged 18 to 29 who received the YFV17D yellow fever vaccine. Each CDR3 is given with its conserved first and last residue. D genes are given only for firm matches. A clone size is listed for some rows: how often the clone was seen (once, few, many), or a class if it is expanded.

clone_size: -; j_call: TRBJ2-3; v_call: TRBV20-1; d_call: -; cdr3_nt: TGCAGTGCTAGAGATCACAGGACAGACACAGATACGCAGTATTTT; cdr3_aa: CSARDHRTDTDTQYF
clone_size: -; j_call: TRBJ2-1; v_call: TRBV7-2; d_call: -; cdr3_nt: TGTGCCAGCAGCTTAGCGTATTCTCCCTACAATGAGCAGTTCTTC; cdr3_aa: CASSLAYSPYNEQFF
clone_size: -; j_call: TRBJ2-4; v_call: TRBV3-1; d_call: -; cdr3_nt: TGTGCCAGCAGCCAAGAAGCAGGGACAAACATTCAGTACTTC; cdr3_aa: CASSQEAGTNIQYF
clone_size: -; j_call: TRBJ1-2; v_call: TRBV5-7; d_call: -; cdr3_nt: TGTGCCAGCAGCTTTTCCGTCCCCTATGGCTACACCTTC; cdr3_aa: CASSFSVPYGYTF
clone_size: few; j_call: TRBJ2-7; v_call: TRBV10-2; d_call: TRBD2; cdr3_nt: TGCGCCAGCATGGGGGGGAGCTCCTACGAGCAGTACTTC; cdr3_aa: CASMGGSSYEQYF
clone_size: -; j_call: TRBJ2-5; v_call: TRBV12-3/TRBV12-4; d_call: -; cdr3_nt: TGTGCCAGCAGTGGCGTGGGTACAGTTCAAGAGACCCAGTACTTC; cdr3_aa: CASSGVGTVQETQYF
clone_size: -; j_call: TRBJ2-1; v_call: TRBV10-3; d_call: TRBD2; cdr3_nt: TGTGCCTCATCGAGGGTCGGGAATAAGGGACTAGCGGGGGGGGTTGAGCAGTTCTTC; cdr3_aa: CASSRVGNKGLAGGVEQFF
clone_size: -; j_call: TRBJ2-5; v_call: TRBV28; d_call: TRBD2; cdr3_nt: TGTGCCAGCAGACCTAGCGGGGAACAAGAGACCCAGTACTTC; cdr3_aa: CASRPSGEQETQYF
clone_size: -; j_call: TRBJ2-3; v_call: TRBV6-2/TRBV6-3; d_call: -; cdr3_nt: TGTGCCAGCAGCCGCAATCCGGGGACAGATACGCAGTATTTT; cdr3_aa: CASSRNPGTDTQYF
clone_size: -; j_call: TRBJ2-1; v_call: TRBV5-1; d_call: TRBD2; cdr3_nt: TGCGCCAGCAGCTTGAGGACTAGCGGGACCGACAATGAGCAGTTCTTC; cdr3_aa: CASSLRTSGTDNEQFF
clone_size: -; j_call: TRBJ2-5; v_call: TRBV7-9; d_call: -; cdr3_nt: TGTGCCAGCAGCTTAGCCCCTTCCGCGGAGACCCAGTACTTC; cdr3_aa: CASSLAPSAETQYF
clone_size: few; j_call: TRBJ2-5; v_call: TRBV4-2; d_call: TRBD1; cdr3_nt: TGTGCCAGCAGCCACCTTGACAGGGAAGAAGTGACCCAGTACTTC; cdr3_aa: CASSHLDREEVTQYF
clone_size: few; j_call: TRBJ2-3; v_call: TRBV5-1; d_call: TRBD2; cdr3_nt: TGCGCCTCTTCGAGCGGGGGCGGGGGGGCGACAGATACGCAGTATTTT; cdr3_aa: CASSSGGGGATDTQYF
clone_size: -; j_call: TRBJ1-5; v_call: TRBV7-2; d_call: -; cdr3_nt: TGTGCCAGCACTCCACGCGGCGGAGGGGAACAGCCCCAGCATTTT; cdr3_aa: CASTPRGGGEQPQHF
clone_size: few; j_call: TRBJ2-7; v_call: TRBV12-3/TRBV12-4; d_call: -; cdr3_nt: TGTGCCAGCAAGCAGGGGTCCCGCTACGAGCAGTACTTC; cdr3_aa: CASKQGSRYEQYF